This entry concerns a single T cell receptor (beta chain). No cognate antigen has been identified for it. Nothing much larger sits one base from this clone, and base qualities are not available. The data stem from a study of blood T cell repertoires in COVID-19 (dated by TCRdb to 2018 to 2021). Turning to the overall study: Samples from collaborators originated in the United States, Italy and Spain and spanned both the acute and convalescent phases of COVID-19. The prospective study material was composed of cDNA or gDNA derived from T cells, B-cell-depleted T cells, or PBMCs. Deeply sampled blood TCRbeta repertoires from subjects exposed to, actively infected with, or recovered from COVID-19 were included in the dataset. The repertoires were released in a freely available public database intended as a resource for research on the immune response to SARS-CoV-2. The samples were drawn from the first 160 participants of the ongoing ImmuneRACE study and from about 1,200 subjects provided by 6 global collaborators. The sample metadata nearly always contained a de-identified subject ID, COVID-19 status, age in years and sex. HLA class I and class II types, where available, came from metadata supplied by the sample provider rather than from assay-based typing. Summary of the overall study and its limitations: Clinical and demographic metadata were provided uncurated, with the amount varying by source and participant.

Counted from cysteine to phenylalanine, this CDR3 has 15 amino acids. Only the CDR3 part of the read is kept: 45 bases, read in frame from the first base. V gives up 1 base and J gives up 5 bases, and the segment between their germline ends measures 12 bases. Based on the germline V gene, the CDR1 and CDR2 sequences are SGHNT and YENEEA. TCRbeta CDR3 regions were amplified from genomic DNA using the immunoSEQ Assay, a bias-controlled multiplex PCR. In the source study's methods: Within the assay, amplification of reference gene primers was used to estimate how many nucleated cells each sample contained. To quantify the absolute abundance of each unique TCRbeta CDR3 rearrangement, sequence reads were collapsed and filtered. For each sample, productive Simpson clonality was calculated as the square root of Simpson's diversity index over productive rearrangements. TCRdb obtained this table from immuneACCESS and retained in-frame rearrangements with V and J assigned. These tables miss some clones; where compared with another copy, unresolved V genes account for less than half of the shortfall, and the remainder is unexplained. V and J calls and clone size follow that table, whereas D and trimming were derived from the DNA. Recorded for this sample are approximately 98,000 clones; 80% to 85% of them occurred a single time. Around 4.1% of the sample rests with the top ten.

Each collaborating institution followed its own protocols to collect whole blood in K2EDTA tubes. For TCRbeta analysis, collaborators shipped samples in one of three forms: frozen whole blood, isolated PBMCs, or DNA extracted from either of those sample types. The chain employs TRBV11-3 and TRBJ2-1, with TRBD1 tentatively as D gene (6 bases match). The sequenced sample consisted of peripheral blood. This TCR derives from a man in his sixties with acute or convalescent COVID-19. The CDR3 corresponds to CASSLGQGSHNEQFF. The sequence in DNA is TGTGCCAGCAGCTTAGGCCAGGGGAGCCACAATGAGCAGTTCTTC.